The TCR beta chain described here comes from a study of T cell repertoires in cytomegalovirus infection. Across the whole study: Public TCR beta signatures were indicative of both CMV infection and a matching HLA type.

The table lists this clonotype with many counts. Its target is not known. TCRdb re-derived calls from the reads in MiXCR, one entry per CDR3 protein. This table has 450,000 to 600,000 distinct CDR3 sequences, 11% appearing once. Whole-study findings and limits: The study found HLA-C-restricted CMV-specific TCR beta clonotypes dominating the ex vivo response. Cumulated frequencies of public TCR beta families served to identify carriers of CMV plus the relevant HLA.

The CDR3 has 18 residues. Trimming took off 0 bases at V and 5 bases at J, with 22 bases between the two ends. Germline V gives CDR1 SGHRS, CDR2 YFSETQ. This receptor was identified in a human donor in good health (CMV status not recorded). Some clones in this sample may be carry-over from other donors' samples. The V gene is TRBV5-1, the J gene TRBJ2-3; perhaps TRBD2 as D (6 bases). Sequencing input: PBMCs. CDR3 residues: CASSLEGTARRAGDTQYF. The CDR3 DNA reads TGCGCCAGCAGCTTGGAGGGGACGGCGAGGAGGGCAGGAGATACGCAGTATTTT.